This T cell receptor (beta chain) came from a study of T cell changes during pregnancy in multiple sclerosis. Trimming removed 0 bases from V and 3 bases from J, with 16 bases in between. The CDR3 runs to 17 residues. The V gene's germline CDR1 is SGHRS and CDR2 YFSETQ. TCRdb keeps only in-frame clones here, not all; method: immunoSEQ multiplex PCR. The sample contains 55,000 or so clones, around 89% of which appear only once. This clonotype was obtained from a female donor with multiple sclerosis, enrolled in a pregnancy study. The sequenced sample was CD4+ T cells from peripheral blood mononuclear cells, obtained in the first trimester of pregnancy. The V and J genes are TRBV5-1 and TRBJ1-5; TRBD1 is a possible D gene (5 bases). The CDR3 is CASSLGVRGSNNQPQHF. As DNA, the CDR3 is TGCGCCAGCAGCTTGGGCGTACGGGGGAGCAACAATCAGCCCCAGCATTTT.